The clone carrying this T cell receptor beta chain was counted between two and nine times. Its specificity is unknown. Clones were sequenced by immunoSEQ multiplex PCR, and TCRdb holds only the in-frame ones, with some missing. The data show fewer than 30,000 clones, around 78% seen once. The record originates from a study of T cell responses to AZD1222 COVID-19 vaccine. The study, taken as a whole, reports: Baseline seropositivity characterized only six AZD1222 recipients. The donors showed a predominance of white British ancestry and of females, with possible underestimation of clonal diversity.

Specimen: peripheral blood, collected on day 0 of AZD1222 vaccination. The source of this sequence is an adult in good health.

CDR3: CASSLVGGSYGYTF. The CDR3 nucleotides read TGTGCCAGCAGCTTAGTTGGTGGAAGCTATGGCTACACCTTC. The gene calls are TRBV7-9 and TRBJ1-2, with D hard to call. The CDR3 length is 14 residues. In germline, CDR1 is SEHNR, CDR2 FQNEAQ (reference sequence). V lost 1 base and J lost 4, with 10 bases in between.